These 2 T cell receptor beta chains were all obtained from the same sample, sequenced in a study of cytomegalovirus exposure and HLA in healthy donors. Primers: 60 Vbeta forward and 13 Jbeta reverse. Assay used: immunoSEQ multiplex PCR; TCRdb lists only in-frame clones, some missing. Here the sample table reports 120,000 to 150,000 clones. Sequencing input: PBMCs. The receptor set was obtained from a man aged 35 to 55 in good health and CMV-seronegative.

J is TRBJ1-2 and V is TRBV18; unclear D gene. The V and J ends lost 1 base and 6 bases respectively, with 12 bases between them. Germline loops: CDR1 KGHSH, CDR2 LQKENI. This CDR3 is 14 amino acids long. CDR3 sequence reads: CASSPQVGADGYTF. The DNA of the CDR3 is TGTGCCAGCTCACCACAGGTAGGAGCAGATGGCTACACCTTC.

J is TRBJ2-3 and V is TRBV6-1; TRBD2 agrees at 7 bases. Unmatched junction bases numbered 5, after V lost 6 bases and J lost 2 bases. The CDR3 is 14 residues long. Per germline, CDR1 MNHNS and CDR2 SASEGT. CDR3 region: CASRAGNPTDTQYF. The CDR3 DNA reads TGTGCCAGCAGAGCGGGGAACCCCACAGATACGCAGTATTTT.